The 9 T cell receptor beta chains below all came from one sample that was sequenced in a study of blood T cell repertoires in COVID-19. The table came from immunoSEQ multiplex PCR; TCRdb's copy has only in-frame clones and leaves some out. This sample has under 110,000 clones, with 71% found just once. Sequencing used peripheral blood. These receptors came from a human donor with acute or convalescent COVID-19. The donor label of this sample is uncertain.

This chain connects TRBV6-5 to TRBJ2-7; D is undetermined. Looked up from germline, CDR1 is MNHEY and CDR2 is SVGAGI. V lost 10 bases, J lost 3 bases, and 22 bases lay in between. The CDR3 has 15 residues. In DNA, the CDR3 is TGTGCCACCAGCCCCCCAGGTTCAAGGTTCTACGAGCAGTACTTC. Its protein is CATSPPGSRFYEQYF.

This clone came up a few times. The chain has TRBV6-5 and TRBJ1-6, with 7 bases that match TRBD1. V shed 6 bases, J shed 6 bases, and the junction held 8 bases outside the gene matches. The V gene's germline CDR1 is MNHEY and CDR2 SVGAGI. The CDR3 loop spans 15 amino acids. The DNA of the CDR3 is TGTGCCAGCAGATTTACTTACAGGGGTAATTCACCCCTCCACTTT. Translated: CASRFTYRGNSPLHF.

This clone has only one observation. The chain employs TRBV19 and TRBJ1-1; 7 bases are a match to TRBD1. Unmatched junction bases numbered 7, after V lost 6 bases and J lost 0 bases. CDR1 LNHDA and CDR2 SQIVND come from the germline V gene (reference sequence). The CDR3 sequence is 15 residues long. The CDR3 nucleotides read TGTGCCAGTAGAAAAGCCGGGACAGTGAACACTGAAGCTTTCTTT. This gives the protein CASRKAGTVNTEAFF. The complete variable domain, with remaining parts taken from reference TRBV19 and TRBJ1-1, reads DGGITQSPKYLFRKEGQNVTLSCEQNLNHDAMYWYRQDPGQGLRLIYYSQIVNDFQKGDIAEGYSVSREKKESFPLTVTSAQKNPTAFYLCASRKAGTVNTEAFFGQGTRLTVV.

This clone was picked up a small number of times. The chain carries TRBV2 and TRBJ1-5, with D possibly matching TRBD1 (6 bases). V gave up 9 bases and J gave up 2 bases, with 17 bases separating them. The CDR3 consists of 15 residues. Germline lookup yields CDR1 SNHLY and CDR2 FYNNEI. The CDR3 region has the DNA TGTGCCAGTACTGAGGGGGGGCGCGGCAATCAGCCCCAGCATTTT. Amino acid sequence: CASTEGGRGNQPQHF.

This chain uses TRBV29-1 with TRBJ1-1, with 10 bases identical to TRBD1. J lost 6 bases, V lost 7 bases, and 11 bases had no gene match. CDR3 size: 14 residues. Looked up from germline, CDR1 is SQVTM and CDR2 is ANQGSEA. CDR3 sequence reads: CSAKTGGLTPEAFF. The CDR3, as DNA: TGCAGCGCCAAGACAGGGGGCTTGACTCCTGAAGCTTTCTTT.

V usage is TRBV2 and J usage is TRBJ2-7; 8 nucleotides agree with TRBD1. The CDR3 sequence is 14 residues long. The V gene's germline CDR1 is SNHLY and CDR2 FYNNEI. After removal of 9 bases from V and 2 bases from J, the junction contained 9 bases not matched to a gene. The DNA of the CDR3 is TGTGCCAGTTTGCCGGGACAGGTAGCCTACGAGCAGTACTTC. It is translated as CASLPGQVAYEQYF.

This clone was seen ten or more times. The V gene is TRBV25-1, the J gene TRBJ1-2; D may be TRBD1 (5 bases). The CDR3 contains 15 residues. Germline-derived CDR1 and CDR2 are MGHDK and SYGVNS. V lost 4 bases, J lost 4 bases, and 16 bases lay in between. The CDR3 loop reads CASSALKRGIYGYTF. The CDR3 bases are TGTGCCAGCAGTGCCCTAAAGCGGGGGATCTATGGCTACACCTTC.

The V call is TRBV11-2, the J call TRBJ1-6; TRBD1 might be the D (6 bases). The CDR3 totals 17 residues. Germline CDR1 is SGHAT and CDR2 is FQNNGV. The germline V and J ends were trimmed by 1 base and 7 bases, with 17 bases remaining between them. CDR3 coding DNA: TGTGCCAGCAGCTTAGTAGAGAGGACAGCAGAGAATTCACCCCTCCACTTT. Its protein product is CASSLVERTAENSPLHF.

This rearrangement joins TRBV27 to TRBJ2-2, with TRBD1 matching over 11 bases. Losses at the gene ends were 6 bases for V and 4 bases for J; bases not matched to a gene: 1. Germline V CDR1 and CDR2: MNHEY, SMNVEV (reference sequence). CDR3 length: 14 amino acids. CDR3 sequence: CASRDRGLTGELFF. Here the CDR3 DNA reads TGTGCCAGCAGGGACAGGGGGCTCACCGGGGAGCTGTTTTTT.